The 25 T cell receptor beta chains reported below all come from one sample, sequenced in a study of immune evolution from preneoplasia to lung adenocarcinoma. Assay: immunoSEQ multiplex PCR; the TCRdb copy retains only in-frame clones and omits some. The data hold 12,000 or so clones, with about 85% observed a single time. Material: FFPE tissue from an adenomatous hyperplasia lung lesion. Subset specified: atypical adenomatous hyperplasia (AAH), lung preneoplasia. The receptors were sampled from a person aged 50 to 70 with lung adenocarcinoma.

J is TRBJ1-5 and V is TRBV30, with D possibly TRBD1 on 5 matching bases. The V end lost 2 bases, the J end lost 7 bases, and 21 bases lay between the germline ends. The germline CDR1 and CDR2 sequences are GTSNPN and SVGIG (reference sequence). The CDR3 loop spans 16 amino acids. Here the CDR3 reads CAWSRSSWGSSQPQHF. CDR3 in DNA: TGTGCCTGGAGTCGGTCTAGTTGGGGGAGTTCCCAGCCCCAGCATTTT.

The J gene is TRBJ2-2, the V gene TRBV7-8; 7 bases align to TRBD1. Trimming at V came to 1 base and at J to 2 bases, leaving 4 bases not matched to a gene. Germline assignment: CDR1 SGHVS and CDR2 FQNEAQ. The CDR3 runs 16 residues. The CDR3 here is CASSLGYRGNTGELFF. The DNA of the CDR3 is TGTGCCAGCAGCTTAGGCTACAGGGGTAACACCGGGGAGCTGTTTTTT.

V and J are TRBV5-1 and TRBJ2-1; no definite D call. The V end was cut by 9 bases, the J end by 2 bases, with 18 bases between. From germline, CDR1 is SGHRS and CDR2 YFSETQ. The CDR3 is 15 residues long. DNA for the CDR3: TGCGCCACTGGAGCAAAGCCAGGTACCTACAATGAGCAGTTCTTC. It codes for CATGAKPGTYNEQFF.

The DNA of the CDR3 is TGTGCCAGCAGCTCATCAACTGGGGAGGGTTGGGCCCAGTACTTC. Translating it yields CASSSSTGEGWAQYF. V gene TRBV11-3 combines with J gene TRBJ2-5; the match to TRBD2 covers 7 bases. Trimming at V came to 4 bases and at J to 9 bases, leaving 14 bases not matched to a gene. CDR1 is SGHNT, CDR2 YENEEA, per germline. The CDR3 has 15 amino acids.

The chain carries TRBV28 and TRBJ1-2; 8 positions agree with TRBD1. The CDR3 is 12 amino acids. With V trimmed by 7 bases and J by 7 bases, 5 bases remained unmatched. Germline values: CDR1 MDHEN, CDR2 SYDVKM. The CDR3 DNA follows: TGTGCCAGCAACTCCAGGGGGCTTGGCTACACCTTC. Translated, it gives CASNSRGLGYTF.

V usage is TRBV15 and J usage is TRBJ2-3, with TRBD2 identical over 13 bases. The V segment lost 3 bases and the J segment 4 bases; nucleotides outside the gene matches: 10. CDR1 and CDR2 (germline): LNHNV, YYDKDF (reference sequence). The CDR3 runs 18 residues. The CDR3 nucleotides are TGTGCCACCAGCAGTCTAGTACCAGGACTAGCGGGAGCAGATACGCAGTATTTT. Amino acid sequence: CATSSLVPGLAGADTQYF.

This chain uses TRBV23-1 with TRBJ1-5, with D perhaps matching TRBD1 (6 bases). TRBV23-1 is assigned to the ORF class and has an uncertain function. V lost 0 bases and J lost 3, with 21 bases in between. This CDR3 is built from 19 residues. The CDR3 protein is CASSQSFGKRGRFNQPQHF. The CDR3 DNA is TGCGCCAGCAGTCAATCATTCGGTAAGAGGGGGAGATTCAATCAGCCCCAGCATTTT.

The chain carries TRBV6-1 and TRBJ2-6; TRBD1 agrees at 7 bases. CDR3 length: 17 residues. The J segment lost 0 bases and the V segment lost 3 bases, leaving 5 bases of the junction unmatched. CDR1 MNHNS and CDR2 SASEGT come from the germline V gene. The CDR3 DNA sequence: TGTGCCAGCAGTGAGTGGGACAGTAACTCTGGGGCCAACGTCCTGACTTTC. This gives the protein CASSEWDSNSGANVLTF.

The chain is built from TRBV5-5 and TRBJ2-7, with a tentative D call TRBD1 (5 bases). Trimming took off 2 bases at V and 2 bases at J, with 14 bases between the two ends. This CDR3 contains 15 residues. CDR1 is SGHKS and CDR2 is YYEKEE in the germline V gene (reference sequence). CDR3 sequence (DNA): TGTGCCAGCAGCTTTTCGGGCAGGGCAACCTACGAGCAGTACTTC. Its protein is CASSFSGRATYEQYF.

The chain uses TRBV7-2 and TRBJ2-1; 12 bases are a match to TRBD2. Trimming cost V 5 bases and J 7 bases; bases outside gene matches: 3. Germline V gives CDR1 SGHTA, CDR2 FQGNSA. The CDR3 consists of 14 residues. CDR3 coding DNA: TGTGCCAGCAGCAGGACTAGCGGGATGAATGAGCAGTTCTTC. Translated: CASSRTSGMNEQFF.

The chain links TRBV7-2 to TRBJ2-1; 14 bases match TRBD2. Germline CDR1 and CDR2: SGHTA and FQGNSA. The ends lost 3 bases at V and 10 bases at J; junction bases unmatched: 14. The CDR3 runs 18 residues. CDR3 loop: CASSFLLGLAGVLGEQFF. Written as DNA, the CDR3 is TGTGCCAGCAGCTTTCTTTTGGGACTAGCGGGAGTTTTAGGCGAGCAGTTCTTC.

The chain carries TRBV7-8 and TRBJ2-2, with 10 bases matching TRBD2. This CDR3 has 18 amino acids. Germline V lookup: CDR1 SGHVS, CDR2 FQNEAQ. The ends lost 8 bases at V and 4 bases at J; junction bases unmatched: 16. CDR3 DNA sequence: TGTGCCAGCTCCGGGGGGCTAGCGGGAGCCTCGGGCACCGGGGAGCTGTTTTTT. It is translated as CASSGGLAGASGTGELFF.

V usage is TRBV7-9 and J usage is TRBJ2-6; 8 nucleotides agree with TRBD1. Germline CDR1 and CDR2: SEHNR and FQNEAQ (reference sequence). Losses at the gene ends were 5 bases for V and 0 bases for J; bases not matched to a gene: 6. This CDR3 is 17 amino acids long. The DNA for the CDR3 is TGTGCCAGCAGCCGTCAGGGGGCTCACTCTGGGGCCAACGTCCTGACTTTC. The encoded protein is CASSRQGAHSGANVLTF. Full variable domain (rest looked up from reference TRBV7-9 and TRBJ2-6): DTGVSQNPRHKITKRGQNVTFRCDPISEHNRLYWYRQTLGQGPEFLTYFQNEAQLEKSRLLSDRFSAERPKGSFSTLEIQRTEQGDSAMYLCASSRQGAHSGANVLTFGAGSRLTVL.

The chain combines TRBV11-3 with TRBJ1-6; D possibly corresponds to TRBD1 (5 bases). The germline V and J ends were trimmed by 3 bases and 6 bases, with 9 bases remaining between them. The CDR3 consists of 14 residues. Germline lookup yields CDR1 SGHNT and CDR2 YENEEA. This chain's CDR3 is CASSLKGLNSPLHF. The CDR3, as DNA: TGTGCCAGCAGCTTGAAGGGACTTAATTCACCCCTCCACTTT.

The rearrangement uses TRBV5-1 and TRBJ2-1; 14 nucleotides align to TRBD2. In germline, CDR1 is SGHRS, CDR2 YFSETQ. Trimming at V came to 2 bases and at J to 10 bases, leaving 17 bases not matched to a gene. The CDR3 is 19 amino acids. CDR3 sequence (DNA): TGCGCCAGCAGCTTCGGGGGTCTGGGACTAGCGGGAGCTCCGGGAGAGCAGTTCTTC. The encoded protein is CASSFGGLGLAGAPGEQFF.

CDR3 sequence reads: CASSPIAGYGNTIYF. The CDR3 nucleotides are TGTGCCAGCAGCCCGATTGCCGGCTATGGAAACACCATATATTTT. The chain is built from TRBV4-2 and TRBJ1-3; no clear D gene. The CDR3 sequence is 15 residues long. The V end lost 4 bases, the J end lost 3 bases, and 13 bases lay between the germline ends. Germline V gene sequence: CDR1 LGHNA, CDR2 YNFKEQ.

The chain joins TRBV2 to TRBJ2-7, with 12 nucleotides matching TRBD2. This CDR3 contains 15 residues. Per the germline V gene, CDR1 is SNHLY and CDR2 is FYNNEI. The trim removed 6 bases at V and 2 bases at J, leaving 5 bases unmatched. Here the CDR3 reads CASSPLAGGPYEQYF. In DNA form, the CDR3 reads TGTGCCAGCAGCCCTCTAGCGGGAGGGCCCTACGAGCAGTACTTC. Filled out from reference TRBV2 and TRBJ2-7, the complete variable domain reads EPEVTQTPSHQVTQMGQEVILRCVPISNHLYFYWYRQILGQKVEFLVSFYNNEISEKSEIFDDQFSVERPDGSNFTLKIRSTKLEDSAMYFCASSPLAGGPYEQYFGPGTRLTVT.

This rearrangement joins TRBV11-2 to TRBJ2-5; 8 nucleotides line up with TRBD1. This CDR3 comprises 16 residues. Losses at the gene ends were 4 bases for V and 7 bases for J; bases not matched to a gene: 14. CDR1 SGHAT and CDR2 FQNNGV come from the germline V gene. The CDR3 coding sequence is TGTGCCAGCAGCTCGACAGGGGCCGCCCGCAAGAGGACCCAGTACTTC. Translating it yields CASSSTGAARKRTQYF.

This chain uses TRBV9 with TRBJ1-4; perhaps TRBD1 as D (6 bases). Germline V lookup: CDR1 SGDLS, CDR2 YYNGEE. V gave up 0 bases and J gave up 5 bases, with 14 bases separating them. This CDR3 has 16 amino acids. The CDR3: CASSVDGGGRNEKLFF. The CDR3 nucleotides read TGTGCCAGCAGCGTAGATGGAGGGGGAAGAAATGAAAAACTGTTTTTT.

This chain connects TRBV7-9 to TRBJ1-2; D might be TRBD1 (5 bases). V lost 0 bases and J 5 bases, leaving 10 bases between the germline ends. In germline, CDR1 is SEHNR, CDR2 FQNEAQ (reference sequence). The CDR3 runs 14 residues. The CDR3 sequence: CASSLALGEYGYTF. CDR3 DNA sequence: TGTGCCAGCAGCTTAGCTTTAGGGGAATATGGCTACACCTTC.

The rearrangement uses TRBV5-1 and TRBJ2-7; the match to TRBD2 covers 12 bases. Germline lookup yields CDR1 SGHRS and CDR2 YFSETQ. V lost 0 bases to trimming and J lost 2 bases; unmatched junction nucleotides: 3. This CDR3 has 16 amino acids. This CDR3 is CASSLVTSGGTYEQYF. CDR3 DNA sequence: TGCGCCAGCAGCTTGGTGACTAGCGGGGGCACCTACGAGCAGTACTTC.

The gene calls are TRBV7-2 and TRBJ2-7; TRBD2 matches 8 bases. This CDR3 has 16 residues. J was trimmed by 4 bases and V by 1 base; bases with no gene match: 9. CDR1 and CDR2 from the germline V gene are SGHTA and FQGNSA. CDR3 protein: CASSLGGAGGRYEQYF. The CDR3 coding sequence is TGTGCCAGCAGCTTAGGGGGAGCGGGCGGGAGGTACGAGCAGTACTTC.

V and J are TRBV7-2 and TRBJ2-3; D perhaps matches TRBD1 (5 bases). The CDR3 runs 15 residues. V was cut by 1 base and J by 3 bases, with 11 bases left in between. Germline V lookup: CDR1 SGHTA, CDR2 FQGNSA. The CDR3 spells CASSLVAGWTDTQYF. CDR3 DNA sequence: TGTGCCAGCAGCTTAGTTGCAGGGTGGACAGATACGCAGTATTTT.

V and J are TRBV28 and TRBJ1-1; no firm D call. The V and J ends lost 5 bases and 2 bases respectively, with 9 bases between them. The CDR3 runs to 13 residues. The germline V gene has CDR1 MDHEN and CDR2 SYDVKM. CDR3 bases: TGTGCCAGCAGTCCCTACATAAACACTGAAGCTTTCTTT. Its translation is CASSPYINTEAFF.

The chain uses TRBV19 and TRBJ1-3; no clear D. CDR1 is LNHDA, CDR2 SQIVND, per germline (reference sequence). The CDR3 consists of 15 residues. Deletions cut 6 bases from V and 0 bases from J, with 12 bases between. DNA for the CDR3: TGTGCCAGTAGGTCATTCATATACTCTGGAAACACCATATATTTT. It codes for CASRSFIYSGNTIYF.